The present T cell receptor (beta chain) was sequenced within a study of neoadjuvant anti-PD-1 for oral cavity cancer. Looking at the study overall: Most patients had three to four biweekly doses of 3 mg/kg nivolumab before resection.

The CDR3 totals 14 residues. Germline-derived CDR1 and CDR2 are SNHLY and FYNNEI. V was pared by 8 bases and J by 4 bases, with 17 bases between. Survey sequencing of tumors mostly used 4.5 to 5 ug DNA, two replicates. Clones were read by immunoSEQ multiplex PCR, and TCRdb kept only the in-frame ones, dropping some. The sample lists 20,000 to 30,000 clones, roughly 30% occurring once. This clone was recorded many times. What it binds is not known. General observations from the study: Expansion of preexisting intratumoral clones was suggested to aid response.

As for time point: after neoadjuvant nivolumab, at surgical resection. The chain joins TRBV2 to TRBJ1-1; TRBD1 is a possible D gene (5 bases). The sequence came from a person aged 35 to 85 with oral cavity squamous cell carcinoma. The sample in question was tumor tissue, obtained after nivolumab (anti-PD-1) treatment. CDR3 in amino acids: CASEKWGLGTEAFF. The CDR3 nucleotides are TGTGCCAGCGAAAAATGGGGGTTGGGCACTGAAGCTTTCTTT.